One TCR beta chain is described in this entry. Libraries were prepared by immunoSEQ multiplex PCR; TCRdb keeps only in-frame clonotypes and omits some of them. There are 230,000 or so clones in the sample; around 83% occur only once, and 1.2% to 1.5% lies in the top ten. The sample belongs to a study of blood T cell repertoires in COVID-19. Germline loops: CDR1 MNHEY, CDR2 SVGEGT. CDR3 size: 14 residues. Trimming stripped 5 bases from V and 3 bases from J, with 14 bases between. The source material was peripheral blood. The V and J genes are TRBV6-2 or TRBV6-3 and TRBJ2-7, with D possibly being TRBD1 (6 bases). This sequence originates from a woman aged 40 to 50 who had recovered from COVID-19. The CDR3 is CASSGPGQNYEQYF. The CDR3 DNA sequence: TGTGCCAGCAGTGGACCGGGACAAAACTACGAGCAGTACTTC.